The rows below give T cell receptor beta chains drawn from one sample of a study of blood T cell repertoires in COVID-19. TCRdb's copy holds only in-frame clones and misses some; the assay was immunoSEQ multiplex PCR. The sample records over 200,000 clones, about 85% being singletons. The sample consisted of PBMCs or T cells enriched from blood (not recorded which). These receptors came from a man aged 30 to 45 who had recovered from COVID-19. Each CDR3 is given with its conserved first and last residue. Fields, in order: V gene, J gene, clone size, D gene, CDR3 protein, CDR3 DNA. A D gene is named only where the DNA matches it firmly. Size is stated for part of the rows, as once, few or many counts, or as a class when the clone is expanded.

>TRBV27|TRBJ2-7|.|TRBD2
CASSTSSAGGEQYF
TGTGCCAGCAGTACCTCTTCAGCGGGGGGAGAGCAGTACTTC
>TRBV6-5|TRBJ1-1|.|TRBD1
CASTQTGGRTEAFF
TGTGCCAGCACTCAAACAGGGGGAAGGACTGAAGCTTTCTTT
>TRBV3-1/TRBV3-2|TRBJ1-1|.|.
CASSKEARDTEAFF
TGTGCCAGCAGTAAGGAGGCGAGGGACACTGAAGCTTTCTTT
>TRBV4-3|TRBJ1-2|.|TRBD1
CASSQTDRVMNPGYTF
TGCGCCAGCAGCCAAACCGACAGGGTAATGAATCCAGGCTACACCTTC
>TRBV19|TRBJ1-5|.|.
CASSMTLGRANNQPQHF
TGTGCCAGTAGTATGACCCTCGGCAGGGCCAACAATCAGCCCCAGCATTTT
>TRBV30|TRBJ1-1|.|.
CAWSISGQRNTEAFF
TGTGCCTGGAGTATTTCAGGACAACGGAACACTGAAGCTTTCTTT
>TRBV5-1|TRBJ1-2|.|.
CASSLEVTGKKNYGYTF
TGCGCCAGCAGCTTGGAGGTCACAGGAAAAAAGAACTATGGCTACACCTTC
>TRBV6-5|TRBJ2-7|few|.
CASRATYEQYF
TGTGCCAGCAGGGCCACGTACGAGCAGTACTTC
>TRBV5-4|TRBJ2-1|once|TRBD2
CASSSSGGSYNEQFF
TGTGCCAGCAGCAGTAGCGGGGGCTCCTACAATGAGCAGTTCTTC
>TRBV30|TRBJ2-4|.|TRBD1
CAGDRVGKNIQYF
TGTGCCGGGGACAGGGTCGGCAAAAACATTCAGTACTTC
>TRBV7-2|TRBJ2-2|.|TRBD1
CASSPASDRGELFF
TGTGCCAGCAGCCCCGCCTCGGACAGGGGAGAGCTGTTTTTT
>TRBV28|TRBJ1-2|.|TRBD1
CASSHRQGVPPYGYTF
TGTGCCAGCAGCCATCGACAGGGCGTTCCCCCCTATGGCTACACCTTC
>TRBV24-1|TRBJ2-5|.|.
CATSDLVQGPQETQYF
TGTGCCACCAGTGATTTGGTTCAGGGCCCACAAGAGACCCAGTACTTC
>TRBV11-3|TRBJ2-1|.|TRBD2
CASSLSGSSSYNEQFF
TGTGCCAGCAGCTTAAGCGGGAGTAGCTCCTACAATGAGCAGTTCTTC
>TRBV6-5|TRBJ2-7|.|TRBD2
CASSSTSGMGHEQYF
TGTGCCAGCAGTTCTACTAGCGGGATGGGGCACGAGCAGTACTTC
>TRBV7-6|TRBJ2-7|.|TRBD1
CASSSGTGLPNEQYF
TGTGCCAGCAGCTCAGGGACAGGACTCCCTAACGAGCAGTACTTC
>TRBV7-8|TRBJ1-6|.|.
CASSLARYRQGSSYNSPLHF
TGTGCCAGCAGCTTAGCGCGGTACAGGCAGGGGAGCTCCTATAATTCACCCCTCCACTTT
>TRBV27|TRBJ2-7|.|TRBD1
CASSSLYRGRRAEQYF
TGTGCCAGCAGTTCCCTGTACAGGGGGCGCCGGGCCGAGCAGTACTTC
>TRBV29-1|TRBJ1-1|.|.
CSVERQTNTEAFF
TGCAGCGTTGAGAGGCAGACGAACACTGAAGCTTTCTTT
>TRBV7-6|TRBJ1-6|.|.
CASSVGQLNSPLHF
TGTGCCAGCAGCGTTGGACAGCTTAATTCACCCCTCCACTTT
>TRBV28|TRBJ1-2|.|.
CASSLGSRVRYGYTF
TGTGCCAGCAGTTTAGGTTCCAGGGTGAGGTATGGCTACACCTTC
>TRBV29-1|TRBJ1-4|.|TRBD1
CSVRLGTANEKLFF
TGCAGCGTTCGACTAGGGACAGCTAATGAAAAACTGTTTTTT
>TRBV5-1|TRBJ1-4|.|.
CASSLTGTNEKLFF
TGCGCCAGCAGCCTCACGGGGACTAATGAAAAACTGTTTTTT
>TRBV5-1|TRBJ2-2|.|.
CASSYEGTGELFF
TGCGCCAGCAGCTACGAGGGCACCGGGGAGCTGTTTTTT
>TRBV7-3|TRBJ1-1|.|.
CASSQGQNTEAFF
TGTGCCAGCAGCCAGGGACAGAACACTGAAGCTTTCTTT
>TRBV27|TRBJ1-2|.|TRBD1
CASRKTGGHGYTF
TGTGCCAGCAGAAAGACAGGGGGCCATGGCTACACCTTC
>TRBV11-2|TRBJ2-7|.|TRBD2
CASSPGLAAYEQYF
TGTGCCAGCAGCCCGGGACTAGCGGCCTACGAGCAGTACTTC
>TRBV9|TRBJ2-7|once|.
CASSVPGTSEQYF
TGTGCCAGCAGCGTTCCCGGGACATCCGAGCAGTACTTC
>TRBV12-2|TRBJ2-3|.|.
CASRLARRVAGGMGTQYF
TGTGCAAGTCGCTTAGCGCGTCGGGTAGCGGGGGGTATGGGTACGCAGTATTTT
>TRBV12-3/TRBV12-4|TRBJ1-1|.|.
CASSRNQGIEAFF
TGTGCCAGCAGCAGAAATCAGGGGATAGAAGCTTTCTTT
>TRBV5-4|TRBJ2-3|once|TRBD2
CASSPRLAATDTQYF
TGTGCCAGCAGCCCCAGACTAGCGGCCACAGATACGCAGTATTTT
>TRBV9|TRBJ2-1|.|TRBD2
CASSAGTSGYYNEQFF
TGTGCCAGCAGCGCCGGGACTAGCGGGTACTACAATGAGCAGTTCTTC
>TRBV3-1/TRBV3-2|TRBJ2-1|.|TRBD1
CASSQFVQGANEQFF
TGTGCCAGCAGCCAATTTGTCCAGGGGGCGAATGAGCAGTTCTTC
>TRBV23-1|TRBJ2-1|.|TRBD2
CASSQGREGQPYNEQFF
TGCGCCAGCAGTCAAGGTCGGGAGGGCCAGCCCTACAATGAGCAGTTCTTC
>TRBV15|TRBJ1-2|.|TRBD1
CATSYDRDYGYTF
TGTGCCACCAGCTACGACAGGGACTATGGCTACACCTTC
>TRBV11-2|TRBJ1-2|.|.
CASSLPSGAHGYTF
TGTGCCAGCAGCTTACCGTCAGGGGCCCATGGCTACACCTTC
>TRBV18|TRBJ1-3|.|.
CASSPDLSGNTIYF
TGTGCCAGCTCACCAGATCTATCTGGAAACACCATATATTTT
>TRBV27|TRBJ1-2|.|TRBD1
CASTSSKGDRVHGYTF
TGTGCCAGCACCTCTAGTAAGGGGGACAGGGTCCATGGCTACACCTTC
>TRBV27|TRBJ2-3|.|TRBD1
CASSPRTGGYTDTQYF
TGTGCCAGCAGTCCTCGGACAGGGGGTTACACAGATACGCAGTATTTT
>TRBV18|TRBJ2-7|.|.
CASSPPADFSSYEQYF
TGTGCCAGCTCACCACCGGCAGATTTCAGCTCCTACGAGCAGTACTTC
>TRBV27|TRBJ2-7|.|.
CASSYQYEQYF
TGTGCCAGCAGTTACCAGTACGAGCAGTACTTC
>TRBV5-1|TRBJ1-4|once|.
CASSLEPRDEKLFF
TGCGCCAGCAGCTTGGAACCCAGGGATGAAAAACTGTTTTTT
>TRBV27|TRBJ2-1|once|TRBD2
CASSLSGLAGGSGQFF
TGTGCCAGCAGTTTATCGGGACTAGCGGGAGGGTCTGGGCAGTTCTTC
>TRBV27|TRBJ2-2|few|TRBD2
CASSPSGGLGTGELFF
TGTGCCAGCAGCCCTTCGGGGGGGCTTGGCACCGGGGAGCTGTTTTTT
>TRBV5-4|TRBJ2-2|.|TRBD2
CASSLGLAGSTGELFF
TGTGCCAGCAGCTTGGGCCTAGCGGGGAGTACCGGGGAGCTGTTTTTT
>TRBV27|TRBJ2-5|.|TRBD1
CASSAGDRVGETQYF
TGTGCCAGCAGTGCCGGGGACAGGGTAGGGGAGACCCAGTACTTC
>TRBV5-6|TRBJ2-3|.|.
CASSDEGGGTDTQYF
TGTGCCAGCAGCGATGAGGGGGGGGGCACAGATACGCAGTATTTT
>TRBV21-1|TRBJ1-2|.|.
CASSLEGGERSYGYTF
TGTGCCAGCAGTTTAGAAGGGGGCGAGCGAAGCTATGGCTACACCTTC
>TRBV11-3|TRBJ2-2|few|TRBD2
CASSTSGGRTGELFF
TGTGCCAGCAGCACAAGCGGGGGGAGGACCGGGGAGCTGTTTTTT
>TRBV3-1/TRBV3-2|TRBJ1-2|.|.
CASSQARSNYGYTF
TGTGCCAGCAGCCAAGCCAGATCTAACTATGGCTACACCTTC
>TRBV18|TRBJ1-3|.|TRBD1
CASSPGTVQTGNTIYF
TGTGCCAGCTCACCGGGGACAGTACAAACTGGAAACACCATATATTTT
>TRBV28|TRBJ2-6|.|TRBD1
CASSLPRYRGSSGANVLTF
TGTGCCAGCAGTTTACCCCGGTACAGGGGGTCTTCTGGGGCCAACGTCCTGACTTTC
>TRBV5-1|TRBJ2-2|.|TRBD2
CASSLNSGRATGELFF
TGCGCCAGCAGCTTGAATAGCGGGAGGGCCACCGGGGAGCTGTTTTTT
>TRBV3-1/TRBV3-2|TRBJ2-5|once|.
CASSQVYYGGQGQETQYF
TGTGCCAGCAGCCAAGTTTATTACGGTGGGCAGGGGCAAGAGACCCAGTACTTC